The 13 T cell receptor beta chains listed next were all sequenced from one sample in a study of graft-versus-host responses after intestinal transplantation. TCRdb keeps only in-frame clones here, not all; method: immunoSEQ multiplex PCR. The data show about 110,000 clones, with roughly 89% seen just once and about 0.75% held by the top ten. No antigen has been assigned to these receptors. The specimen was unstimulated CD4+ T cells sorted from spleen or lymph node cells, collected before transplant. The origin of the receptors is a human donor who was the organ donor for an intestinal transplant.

The CDR3 is CASSPVEGRTNEKLFF. The CDR3 DNA follows: TGTGCCAGCAGCCCGGTGGAGGGTCGGACTAATGAAAAACTGTTTTTT. This chain joins TRBV5-5 and TRBJ1-4; D remains ambiguous. Germline V gene sequence: CDR1 SGHKS, CDR2 YYEKEE (reference sequence). V was pared by 4 bases and J by 2 bases, with 15 bases between. The CDR3 runs to 16 residues.

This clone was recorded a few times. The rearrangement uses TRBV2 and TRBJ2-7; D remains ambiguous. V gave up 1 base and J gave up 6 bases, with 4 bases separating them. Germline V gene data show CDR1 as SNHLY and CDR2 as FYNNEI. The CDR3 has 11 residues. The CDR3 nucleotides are TGTGCCAGCAGTGAAGAGGGCGAGCAGTACTTC. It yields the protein CASSEEGEQYF.

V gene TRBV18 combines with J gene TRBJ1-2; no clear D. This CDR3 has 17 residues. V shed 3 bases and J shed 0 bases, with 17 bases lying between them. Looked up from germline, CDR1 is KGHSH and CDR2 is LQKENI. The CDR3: CASSPPGSLQANYGYTF. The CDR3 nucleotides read TGTGCCAGCTCACCGCCGGGGTCCCTTCAAGCTAACTATGGCTACACCTTC.

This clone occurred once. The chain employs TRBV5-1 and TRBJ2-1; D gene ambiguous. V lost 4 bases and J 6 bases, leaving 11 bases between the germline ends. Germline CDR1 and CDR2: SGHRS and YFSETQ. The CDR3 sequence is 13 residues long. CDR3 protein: CASSPPEPNEQFF. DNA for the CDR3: TGCGCCAGCAGCCCCCCAGAACCCAATGAGCAGTTCTTC. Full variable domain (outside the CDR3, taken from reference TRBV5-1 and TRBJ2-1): KAGVTQTPRYLIKTRGQQVTLSCSPISGHRSVSWYQQTPGQGLQFLFEYFSETQRNKGNFPGRFSGRQFSNSRSEMNVSTLELGDSALYLCASSPPEPNEQFFGPGTRLTVL.

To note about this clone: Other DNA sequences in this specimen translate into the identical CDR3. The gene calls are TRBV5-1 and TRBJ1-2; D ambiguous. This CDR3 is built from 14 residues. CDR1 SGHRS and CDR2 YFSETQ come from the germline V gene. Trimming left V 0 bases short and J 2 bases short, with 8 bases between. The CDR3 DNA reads TGCGCCAGCAGCTTGGCGGGCAACAACTATGGCTACACCTTC. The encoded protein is CASSLAGNNYGYTF.

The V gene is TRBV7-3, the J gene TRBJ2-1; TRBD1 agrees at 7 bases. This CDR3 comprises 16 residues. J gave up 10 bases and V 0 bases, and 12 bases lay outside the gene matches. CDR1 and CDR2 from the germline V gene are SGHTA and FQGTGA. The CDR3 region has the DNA TGTGCCAGCAGCTTAACTATTAGGGGGCGCACGGAGGAGCAGTTCTTC. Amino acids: CASSLTIRGRTEEQFF.

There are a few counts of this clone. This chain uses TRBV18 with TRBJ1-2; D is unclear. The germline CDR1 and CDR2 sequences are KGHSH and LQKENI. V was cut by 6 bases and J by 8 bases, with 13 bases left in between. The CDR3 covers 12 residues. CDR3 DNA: TGTGCCAGCTCTTCCACTCACGGGGGCTACACCTTC. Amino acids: CASSSTHGGYTF.

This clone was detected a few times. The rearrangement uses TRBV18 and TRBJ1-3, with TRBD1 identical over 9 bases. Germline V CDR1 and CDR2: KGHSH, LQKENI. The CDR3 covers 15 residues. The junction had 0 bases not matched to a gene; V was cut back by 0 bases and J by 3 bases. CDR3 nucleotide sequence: TGTGCCAGCTCACCACCGGACAGGGGTGGAAACACCATATATTTT. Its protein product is CASSPPDRGGNTIYF.

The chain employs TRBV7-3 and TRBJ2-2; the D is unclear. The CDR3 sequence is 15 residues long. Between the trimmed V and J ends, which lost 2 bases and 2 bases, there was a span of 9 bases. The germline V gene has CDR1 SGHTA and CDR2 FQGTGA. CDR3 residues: CASSLAPGNTGELFF. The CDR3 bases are TGTGCCAGCAGCTTAGCCCCCGGCAACACCGGGGAGCTGTTTTTT.

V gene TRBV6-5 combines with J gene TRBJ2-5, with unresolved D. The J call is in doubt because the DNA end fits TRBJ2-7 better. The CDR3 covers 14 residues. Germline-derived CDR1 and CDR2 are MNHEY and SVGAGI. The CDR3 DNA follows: TGTGCCAGCAGTTACTCGACAAGGGCGGACGAGCAGTACTTC. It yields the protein CASSYSTRADEQYF.

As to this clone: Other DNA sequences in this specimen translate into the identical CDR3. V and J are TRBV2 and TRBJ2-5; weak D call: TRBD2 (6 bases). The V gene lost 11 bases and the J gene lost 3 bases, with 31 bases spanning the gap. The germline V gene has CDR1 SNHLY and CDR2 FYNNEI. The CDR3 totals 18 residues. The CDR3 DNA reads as TGTGCCGGAGGGGAGGTGACTGGGGGAATTCGGGGTAAAGAGACCCAGTACTTC. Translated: CAGGEVTGGIRGKETQYF.

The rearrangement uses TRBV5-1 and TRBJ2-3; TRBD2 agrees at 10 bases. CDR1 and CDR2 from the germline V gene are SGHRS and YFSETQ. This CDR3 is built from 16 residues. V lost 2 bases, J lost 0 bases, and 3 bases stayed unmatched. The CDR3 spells CASSFTSGTSTDTQYF. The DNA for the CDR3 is TGCGCCAGCAGCTTCACTAGCGGGACGAGCACAGATACGCAGTATTTT.

The CDR3: CAISEWGVNQPQHF. In nucleotides, the CDR3 is TGTGCCATCAGTGAGTGGGGGGTCAATCAGCCCCAGCATTTT. The chain combines TRBV10-3 with TRBJ1-5; a possible D gene is TRBD1 (5 bases). V was trimmed by 1 base and J by 3 bases, leaving 7 bases between them. CDR1 is ENHRY, CDR2 SYGVKD, per germline. The CDR3 contains 14 residues.